This is a list of T cell receptor beta chains from one sample in a study of long-term antiretroviral therapy in people with HIV. Produced via immunoSEQ multiplex PCR; TCRdb's table is partial and in-frame only. The sample holds more than 30,000 clones, around 82% seen once. The source was unsorted PBMCs, collected 0.4 years before starting antiretroviral therapy. Receptors originate from a man between 18 and 35 years old with HIV. Each CDR3 is given with its conserved first and last residue. Each record gives: J gene, clone size, V gene, D gene, CDR3 DNA, CDR3 protein. The D gene is left open where the match is weak. Only part of the rows carry a size: once, few, many, or a class if the clone is expanded.

>TRBJ1-3|NA|TRBV7-2|NA
TGTGCCAGCAGCTTAAAGGGTTCTGGAAACACCATATATTTT
CASSLKGSGNTIYF
>TRBJ1-5|NA|TRBV7-2|NA
TGTGCCAGCAGCAAAGGGGGGGGGCTCAATCAGCCCCAGCATTTT
CASSKGGGLNQPQHF
>TRBJ2-1|once|TRBV4-1|NA
TGCGCCAGCAGCCTACAGAGCTCCTACAATGAGCAGTTCTTC
CASSLQSSYNEQFF
>TRBJ2-5|few|TRBV7-7|TRBD1
TGTGCTAGCAGCTTCGGACAGGGGCAAGAGACCCAGTACTTC
CASSFGQGQETQYF
>TRBJ2-2|NA|TRBV7-9|TRBD2
TGTGCCAGCAGCTTAGCGACGGGCGGGAGGGCCAACACCGGGGAGCTGTTTTTT
CASSLATGGRANTGELFF
>TRBJ1-2|few|TRBV2|TRBD1
TGTGCCAGCAGGCGGGACAGCTATGGCTACACCTTC
CASRRDSYGYTF
>TRBJ2-2|NA|TRBV11-1|TRBD2
TGTGCCAGCAGCTTACCACTAGCGGGAGGAGTCACCGGGGAGCTGTTTTTT
CASSLPLAGGVTGELFF
>TRBJ2-4|NA|TRBV6-5|NA
TGTGCCAGCAGCTACGCGGAGGGGGGTGACATTCAGTACTTC
CASSYAEGGDIQYF
>TRBJ2-5|NA|TRBV4-1|TRBD2
TGCGCCAGCAGCCAAGATCTGGGACTAGCGAAAGAGACCCAGTACTTC
CASSQDLGLAKETQYF
>TRBJ2-3|NA|TRBV12-2|NA
TGTGCAAGTCGCTTAGCGACCGGGCCTCAGTCTGATACGCAGTATTTT
CASRLATGPQSDTQYF
>TRBJ2-5|once|TRBV13|TRBD2
TGTGCCAGCAGTTACGGACTAGCTTTCCAAGAGACCCAGTACTTC
CASSYGLAFQETQYF
>TRBJ1-1|NA|TRBV9|NA
TGTGCCAGCAGCCCAAATTTGAACACTGAAGCTTTCTTT
CASSPNLNTEAFF
>TRBJ1-5|once|TRBV28|TRBD1
TGTGCCAGCAGCGGGACAGCTGGTAATCAGCCCCAGCATTTT
CASSGTAGNQPQHF
>TRBJ2-7|NA|TRBV11-3|NA
TGTGCCAGCAGCTTTTATGCGGGAAGTAACGAGCAGTACTTC
CASSFYAGSNEQYF
>TRBJ1-1|NA|TRBV30|NA
TGTGCCTGGAGTGTACGAGGCTGGACGAACACTGAAGCTTTCTTT
CAWSVRGWTNTEAFF
>TRBJ1-1|once|TRBV30|NA
TGTGCCTGGGGCACAACTAACCTAGGGTACACTGAAGCTTTCTTT
CAWGTTNLGYTEAFF
>TRBJ2-1|NA|TRBV30|TRBD2
TGTGCCTGGAGTGTACTAGCGGGGAGGGGGGTCCCCTACAATGAGCAGTTCTTC
CAWSVLAGRGVPYNEQFF
>TRBJ2-5|NA|TRBV2|TRBD1
TGTGCCAGCAAAAAGAGACAGGGGGAAGAGACCCAGTACTTC
CASKKRQGEETQYF
>TRBJ1-5|NA|TRBV2|TRBD1
TGTGCCAGCAGTGGGAGTTTGGGACAGGGGACCCAGCCCCAGCATTTT
CASSGSLGQGTQPQHF
>TRBJ1-4|once|TRBV25-1|NA
TGTGCCAGCACGCGGGGTAACGAAAAACTGTTTTTT
CASTRGNEKLFF
>TRBJ1-5|NA|TRBV15|NA
TGTGCCACCAGCAAGGAATCCGCGGCGTCCAGGGATCAGCCCCAGCATTTT
CATSKESAASRDQPQHF
>TRBJ2-1|NA|TRBV11-2|NA
TGTGCCAGCAGCTTATATGACGGGATAGGGAATGAGCAGTTCTTC
CASSLYDGIGNEQFF
>TRBJ2-1|NA|TRBV15|TRBD1
TGTGCCGCCAAAGCCGGGACAGGGGCCTACAATGAGCAGTTCTTC
CAAKAGTGAYNEQFF
>TRBJ2-7|NA|TRBV5-5|TRBD1
TGTGCCAGCAGCTTGTACCAGGGGGCCTACGAGCAGTACTTC
CASSLYQGAYEQYF
>TRBJ2-3|NA|TRBV5-4|NA
TGTGCCAGCAGCTCCACAGGGTGGTCAGATACGCAGTATTTT
CASSSTGWSDTQYF
>TRBJ2-3|NA|TRBV6-5|NA
TGTGCCAGCAGTTACCGGGCAGCCACAGATACGCAGTATTTT
CASSYRAATDTQYF
>TRBJ2-7|NA|TRBV6-6|TRBD2
TGTGCCAGCAGCCCCTCGGAGCGGGGTTACGAGCAGTACTTC
CASSPSERGYEQYF
>TRBJ2-7|NA|TRBV6-6|NA
TGTGCCAGCACCTTAGACAGCAACTTAGGGTACGAGCAGTACTTC
CASTLDSNLGYEQYF
>TRBJ1-2|few|TRBV10-1|TRBD1
TGCGCCAGCAGGACAAGGGACAGGGGGGAAACCCTCTATGGCTACACCTTC
CASRTRDRGETLYGYTF
>TRBJ2-5|NA|TRBV6-1|TRBD1
TGTGCCAGCAGGGGACAGGGCGAGGAGACCCAGTACTTC
CASRGQGEETQYF
>TRBJ2-2|NA|TRBV7-8|NA
TGTGCCAGCAGCCCGAATCGACCGAGCAGGGAGCTGTTTTTT
CASSPNRPSRELFF
>TRBJ1-5|NA|TRBV6-5|NA
TGTGCCAGCAGTCCTTATAGCAATCAGCCCCAGCATTTT
CASSPYSNQPQHF
>TRBJ1-1|NA|TRBV6-1|TRBD1
TGTGCCAGCAGTGCCCTGGGACAGGGCAACACTGAAGCTTTCTTT
CASSALGQGNTEAFF
>TRBJ1-2|NA|TRBV19|TRBD1
TGTGCCAGTAGTATAAACCTCAAACAGGGGATAAGGAACTATGGCTACACCTTC
CASSINLKQGIRNYGYTF
>TRBJ2-7|NA|TRBV6-1|TRBD2
TGTGCCAGCAGTGAAAGCGGGGGGGCCTCCTACGAGCAGTACTTC
CASSESGGASYEQYF
>TRBJ2-5|NA|TRBV29-1|NA
TGCAGCGCCCAACCGGAGACCCAGTACTTC
CSAQPETQYF
>TRBJ1-4|NA|TRBV30|TRBD1
TGTGCCTGGGACAGGGCCGGAGAAAAACTGTTTTTT
CAWDRAGEKLFF
>TRBJ2-6|NA|TRBV7-6|NA
TGTGCCAGCAGTCCCGGGACATGGTCTGGGGCCAACGTCCTGACTTTC
CASSPGTWSGANVLTF
>TRBJ2-7|NA|TRBV5-4|TRBD1
TGTGCCAGCAGCTCGGGACAGGGTAACCCCTACGAGCAGTACTTC
CASSSGQGNPYEQYF
>TRBJ2-1|NA|TRBV28|NA
TGTGCCAGCAGTTTCCCAGGGTTGAATGAGCAGTTCTTC
CASSFPGLNEQFF
>TRBJ1-3|NA|TRBV9|TRBD1
TGTGCCAGCAGCCCAATTTGGACAGGTACTGGAAACACCATATATTTT
CASSPIWTGTGNTIYF
>TRBJ2-1|once|TRBV4-2|TRBD2
TGTGCCAGCAGCCAAGACACTAGCGGGGGGTACAATGAGCAGTTCTTC
CASSQDTSGGYNEQFF
>TRBJ2-7|NA|TRBV5-4|NA
TGTGCCAGCAGCCGTTCCCTCGGCTCCTACGAGCAGTACTTC
CASSRSLGSYEQYF
>TRBJ2-1|few|TRBV5-5|NA
TGTGCCAGCAGCTTGGTGCAGAGATTTAATGAGCAGTTCTTC
CASSLVQRFNEQFF